This is a list of T cell receptor beta chains from one sample in a study of cytomegalovirus exposure and HLA in healthy donors. Assay used: immunoSEQ multiplex PCR; TCRdb lists only in-frame clones, some missing. The sample lists over 95,000 clones, approximately 71% occurring once. Sequencing used PBMCs. Receptor source: a female donor in good health and CMV-seronegative. CDR3s include the opening cysteine and the closing phenylalanine or tryptophan. D genes are given only for firm matches. Only some rows state a clone size, as once, few, many or a class for expanded clones.

CDR3 protein: CASSYNRGGNQPQHF
CDR3 DNA: TGTGCCAGCAGTTACAACAGGGGTGGGAATCAGCCCCAGCATTTT
J gene: TRBJ1-5
D gene: TRBD1
V gene: TRBV6-5
clone size: NA

CDR3 protein: CASSVGLQGNTEAFF
CDR3 DNA: TGTGCCAGCAGCGTAGGTCTACAGGGTAACACTGAAGCTTTCTTT
J gene: TRBJ1-1
D gene: NA
V gene: TRBV9
clone size: NA

CDR3 protein: CSVRGLMNTEAFF
CDR3 DNA: TGCAGCGTAAGGGGTCTAATGAACACTGAAGCTTTCTTT
J gene: TRBJ1-1
D gene: NA
V gene: TRBV29-1
clone size: NA

CDR3 protein: CASSLQGNTEAFF
CDR3 DNA: TGTGCCAGTAGCCTACAGGGGAACACTGAAGCTTTCTTT
J gene: TRBJ1-1
D gene: NA
V gene: TRBV19
clone size: NA

CDR3 protein: CASSSSEGSLLYTQYF
CDR3 DNA: TGTGCCAGCAGCTCTAGCGAGGGGAGCCTATTGTATACGCAGTATTTT
J gene: TRBJ2-3
D gene: NA
V gene: TRBV7-3
clone size: NA

CDR3 protein: CASSLRDRWGTQYF
CDR3 DNA: TGTGCCAGCAGCCTTAGGGACAGGTGGGGGACCCAGTACTTC
J gene: TRBJ2-5
D gene: TRBD1
V gene: TRBV7-2
clone size: NA

CDR3 protein: CASSFRPSGASYEQYF
CDR3 DNA: TGTGCCAGCAGCTTCCGACCCTCAGGGGCTTCCTACGAGCAGTACTTC
J gene: TRBJ2-7
D gene: NA
V gene: TRBV7-2
clone size: NA

CDR3 protein: CASSALGRHEQYF
CDR3 DNA: TGTGCCAGCAGCGCCTTGGGCCGCCACGAGCAGTACTTC
J gene: TRBJ2-7
D gene: NA
V gene: TRBV7-9
clone size: NA

CDR3 protein: CASSLTSGSSYEQYF
CDR3 DNA: TGTGCCAGCTCGCTGACTAGCGGGAGCTCCTACGAGCAGTACTTC
J gene: TRBJ2-7
D gene: TRBD2
V gene: TRBV28
clone size: once

CDR3 protein: CASSVAQGYEQYF
CDR3 DNA: TGTGCCAGCAGCGTAGCCCAGGGCTACGAGCAGTACTTC
J gene: TRBJ2-7
D gene: NA
V gene: TRBV9
clone size: NA

CDR3 protein: CASSLESAARTYGYTF
CDR3 DNA: TGTGCCAGCAGCTTAGAGTCGGCGGCCCGTACCTATGGCTACACCTTC
J gene: TRBJ1-2
D gene: NA
V gene: TRBV11-2
clone size: NA

CDR3 protein: CASSPIPGLTSSRNTEAFF
CDR3 DNA: TGTGCCAGCTCACCGATACCAGGCCTAACTAGTTCTAGGAACACTGAAGCTTTCTTT
J gene: TRBJ1-1
D gene: NA
V gene: TRBV18
clone size: NA

CDR3 protein: CASSSLAASSYNEQFF
CDR3 DNA: TGTGCCAGCAGCTCTCTAGCGGCCAGCTCCTACAATGAGCAGTTCTTC
J gene: TRBJ2-1
D gene: TRBD2
V gene: TRBV13
clone size: NA

CDR3 protein: CASSLTDGSQPQHF
CDR3 DNA: TGTGCCAGCAGCTTGACGGACGGGAGTCAGCCCCAGCATTTT
J gene: TRBJ1-5
D gene: NA
V gene: TRBV5-6
clone size: NA

CDR3 protein: CASSYGGPYEQYF
CDR3 DNA: TGTGCCAGCAGCTACGGGGGTCCCTACGAGCAGTACTTC
J gene: TRBJ2-7
D gene: NA
V gene: TRBV7-2
clone size: few

CDR3 protein: CASSPTSGTEEQFF
CDR3 DNA: TGTGCCAGCAGCCCAACTAGCGGGACTGAGGAGCAGTTCTTC
J gene: TRBJ2-1
D gene: TRBD2
V gene: TRBV7-2
clone size: NA

CDR3 protein: CSVPDLLTDTQYF
CDR3 DNA: TGCAGCGTCCCGGACTTACTCACAGATACGCAGTATTTT
J gene: TRBJ2-3
D gene: NA
V gene: TRBV29-1
clone size: few

CDR3 protein: CASSNHVGTDTQYF
CDR3 DNA: TGTGCCAGTAGTAACCACGTAGGCACAGATACGCAGTATTTT
J gene: TRBJ2-3
D gene: NA
V gene: TRBV19
clone size: NA

CDR3 protein: CASSFTGIYTEAFF
CDR3 DNA: TGTGCCAGCAGCTTTACGGGGATCTACACTGAAGCTTTCTTT
J gene: TRBJ1-1
D gene: NA
V gene: TRBV7-3
clone size: NA

CDR3 protein: CASSLGTGINQPQHF
CDR3 DNA: TGCGCCAGCAGCTTGGGGACAGGAATCAATCAGCCCCAGCATTTT
J gene: TRBJ1-5
D gene: TRBD1
V gene: TRBV5-1
clone size: NA

CDR3 protein: CASKWTGVTEAFF
CDR3 DNA: TGTGCCAGCAAATGGACAGGGGTCACTGAAGCTTTCTTT
J gene: TRBJ1-1
D gene: TRBD1
V gene: TRBV19
clone size: NA

CDR3 protein: CASSDEGGYTGELFF
CDR3 DNA: TGTGCCAGCAGCGACGAGGGCGGTTACACCGGGGAGCTGTTTTTT
J gene: TRBJ2-2
D gene: NA
V gene: TRBV9
clone size: NA

CDR3 protein: CASSPMARTPNTGELFF
CDR3 DNA: TGTGCCAGCAGCCCCATGGCGCGGACACCGAACACCGGGGAGCTGTTTTTT
J gene: TRBJ2-2
D gene: NA
V gene: TRBV9
clone size: NA

CDR3 protein: CASSLSWRNEQFF
CDR3 DNA: TGTGCCAGCAGCTTATCTTGGCGGAATGAGCAGTTCTTC
J gene: TRBJ2-1
D gene: NA
V gene: TRBV11-1
clone size: NA

CDR3 protein: CASSNRGGSFTEAFF
CDR3 DNA: TGTGCCAGTAGTAACAGGGGCGGTTCGTTCACTGAAGCTTTCTTT
J gene: TRBJ1-1
D gene: TRBD1
V gene: TRBV19
clone size: NA

CDR3 protein: CASSLAGGGNQPQHF
CDR3 DNA: TGCGCCAGCAGCTTGGCAGGGGGCGGCAATCAGCCCCAGCATTTT
J gene: TRBJ1-5
D gene: TRBD1
V gene: TRBV5-1
clone size: NA

CDR3 protein: CASSLNGGAPYNEQFF
CDR3 DNA: TGCGCCAGCAGCTTAAACGGGGGGGCCCCCTACAATGAGCAGTTCTTC
J gene: TRBJ2-1
D gene: TRBD2
V gene: TRBV5-1
clone size: NA

CDR3 protein: CASSSGAVPRRVEQFF
CDR3 DNA: TGTGCCAGCAGCTCGGGTGCGGTACCGAGACGGGTTGAGCAGTTCTTC
J gene: TRBJ2-1
D gene: NA
V gene: TRBV7-8
clone size: NA

CDR3 protein: CASSPTGLAGAETQYF
CDR3 DNA: TGTGCCAGCTCACCGACGGGACTAGCGGGTGCGGAGACCCAGTACTTC
J gene: TRBJ2-5
D gene: TRBD2
V gene: TRBV18
clone size: few

CDR3 protein: CASSVRLTANTGELFF
CDR3 DNA: TGTGCCAGCAGCGTACGGTTGACTGCGAACACCGGGGAGCTGTTTTTT
J gene: TRBJ2-2
D gene: NA
V gene: TRBV7-3
clone size: once

CDR3 protein: CASSARTGGSETQYF
CDR3 DNA: TGCGCCAGCAGCGCCAGGACAGGGGGGTCAGAGACCCAGTACTTC
J gene: TRBJ2-5
D gene: TRBD1
V gene: TRBV5-1
clone size: NA

CDR3 protein: CASSPRPSGGSQTGELFF
CDR3 DNA: TGCGCCAGCAGCCCCCGGCCTAGCGGGGGGTCTCAAACCGGGGAGCTGTTTTTT
J gene: TRBJ2-2
D gene: TRBD2
V gene: TRBV5-1
clone size: NA

CDR3 protein: CASSRAGGTEAFF
CDR3 DNA: TGTGCCAGCAGCCGAGCAGGAGGCACTGAAGCTTTCTTT
J gene: TRBJ1-1
D gene: NA
V gene: TRBV5-6
clone size: NA

CDR3 protein: CASSYGGEQYF
CDR3 DNA: TGTGCCAGCAGTTACGGGGGCGAGCAGTACTTC
J gene: TRBJ2-7
D gene: NA
V gene: TRBV6-5
clone size: NA

CDR3 protein: CASLGGNQPQHF
CDR3 DNA: TGTGCCAGCCTCGGAGGGAATCAGCCCCAGCATTTT
J gene: TRBJ1-5
D gene: NA
V gene: TRBV6-5
clone size: few

CDR3 protein: CAWRGQGGNIQYF
CDR3 DNA: TGTGCCTGGAGGGGACAGGGAGGGAACATTCAGTACTTC
J gene: TRBJ2-4
D gene: TRBD1
V gene: TRBV30
clone size: NA

CDR3 protein: CAWSSGQGAGGYTF
CDR3 DNA: TGTGCCTGGAGTAGTGGACAGGGGGCGGGTGGCTACACCTTC
J gene: TRBJ1-2
D gene: TRBD1
V gene: TRBV30
clone size: few

CDR3 protein: CASSVCTGGNYGYTF
CDR3 DNA: TGCGCCAGCAGTGTCTGTACGGGGGGGAACTATGGCTACACCTTC
J gene: TRBJ1-2
D gene: NA
V gene: TRBV10-1
clone size: NA

CDR3 protein: CASSVRGSASDNEQFF
CDR3 DNA: TGTGCCAGCAGTGTTCGCGGAAGCGCTTCGGACAATGAGCAGTTCTTC
J gene: TRBJ2-1
D gene: NA
V gene: TRBV6-1
clone size: NA

CDR3 protein: CSVRSGYEQYF
CDR3 DNA: TGCAGCGTTCGGTCGGGATACGAGCAGTACTTC
J gene: TRBJ2-7
D gene: NA
V gene: TRBV29-1
clone size: NA

CDR3 protein: CASSLGAGAPTDTQYF
CDR3 DNA: TGTGCCAGCAGCTTGGGAGCGGGGGCCCCCACAGATACGCAGTATTTT
J gene: TRBJ2-3
D gene: TRBD2
V gene: TRBV5-6
clone size: NA